This passage covers 17 T cell receptor beta chains from one sample sequenced in a study of T cell responses to AZD1222 COVID-19 vaccine. Assay: immunoSEQ multiplex PCR; the TCRdb copy retains only in-frame clones and omits some. The sample carries approximately 110,000 clones, 88% recorded once. The specimen comprised peripheral blood, sampled on day 0 of AZD1222 vaccination. These TCRs come from an adult in good health.

CDR3 amino acids: CASSLAGQPEAFF. The CDR3 bases are TGTGCCAGCAGCTTGGCGGGGCAACCTGAAGCTTTCTTT. The chain couples TRBV5-6 to TRBJ1-1; tentative D call: TRBD1 (5 bases). Trimming removed 0 bases from V and 6 bases from J, with 9 bases in between. This CDR3 region has 13 residues. Per germline, CDR1 SGHDT and CDR2 YYEEEE. The full variable domain, completed using reference TRBV5-6 and TRBJ1-1, is DAGVTQSPTHLIKTRGQQVTLRCSPKSGHDTVSWYQQALGQGPQFIFQYYEEEERQRGNFPDRFSGHQFPNYSSELNVNALLLGDSALYLCASSLAGQPEAFFGQGTRLTVV.

CDR3 coding DNA: TGCGCCAGCAGCCAAGGGGGGCTGGGAGGAGTCTATGGCTACACCTTC. Translated: CASSQGGLGGVYGYTF. The genes are TRBV4-1 and TRBJ1-2; tentatively, D is TRBD1 (6 bases). Per germline, CDR1 MGHRA and CDR2 YSYEKL. Trimming removed 1 base at V and 4 bases at J, with 16 bases between. CDR3 length equals 16 residues.

The chain employs TRBV6-6 and TRBJ2-1, with D possibly matching TRBD1 (5 bases). Germline CDR1 and CDR2: MNHNY and SVGAGI (reference sequence). This CDR3 is built from 13 residues. The V gene lost 7 bases and the J gene lost 4 bases, with 11 bases spanning the gap. The DNA for the CDR3 is TGTGCCAGCATCCGTGCAGGGTACAATGAGCAGTTCTTC. It is translated as CASIRAGYNEQFF.

This sequence joins TRBV6-2 or TRBV6-3 and TRBJ1-1; TRBD1 aligns across 12 bases. Trimming removed 5 bases from V and 7 bases from J; junction bases left unmatched: 11. The CDR3 has 16 residues. Germline V lookup: CDR1 MNHEY, CDR2 SVGEGT. CDR3 amino acids: CASSPGTGGHRGEAFF. In nucleotides, the CDR3 is TGTGCCAGCAGTCCCGGGACAGGGGGCCATCGGGGTGAAGCTTTCTTT.

The J gene is TRBJ1-2, the V gene TRBV4-2; 8 nucleotides match TRBD1. From germline, CDR1 is LGHNA and CDR2 YNFKEQ. The CDR3 loop spans 15 amino acids. V was clipped by 6 bases and J by 4 bases; unmatched bases: 10. The CDR3 reads CASRAYGTGAYGYTF. The CDR3 region has the DNA TGTGCCAGCAGGGCATACGGGACAGGCGCCTATGGCTACACCTTC.

This chain links TRBV20-1 with TRBJ1-2, with D maybe TRBD1 (5 bases). CDR3 length equals 11 residues. Germline-derived CDR1 and CDR2 are DFQATT and SNEGSKA (reference sequence). Trimming pared 8 bases from V and 2 bases from J, leaving 9 bases between. The CDR3 sequence: CSSGGNYGYTF. CDR3 sequence (DNA): TGCAGTTCTGGGGGGAACTATGGCTACACCTTC.

The chain recombines TRBV6-2 or TRBV6-3 with TRBJ2-1; D not resolved. Looked up from germline, CDR1 is MNHEY and CDR2 is SVGEGT. V lost 2 bases and J lost 5, with 7 bases in between. The length of the CDR3 is 13 residues. The CDR3 here is CASSYVPNNEQFF. The DNA for the CDR3 is TGTGCCAGCAGTTACGTACCCAACAATGAGCAGTTCTTC.

The DNA for the CDR3 is TGTGCCAGCAGCTTCGGACAGAATCAGCCCCAGCATTTT. As protein: CASSFGQNQPQHF. The gene calls are TRBV7-2 and TRBJ1-5, with a weak D call TRBD1 (6 bases). The V end was cut by 3 bases, the J end by 4 bases, with 7 bases between. The CDR3 covers 13 residues. Germline-derived CDR1 and CDR2 are SGHTA and FQGNSA.

The chain couples TRBV7-9 to TRBJ1-2; D is unresolved. The CDR3 has 13 amino acids. The V gene lost 2 bases and the J gene lost 4 bases, with 8 bases spanning the gap. Germline loops: CDR1 SEHNR, CDR2 FQNEAQ (reference sequence). The CDR3 bases are TGTGCCAGCAGCTTATCCGGGGTCTATGGCTACACCTTC. Translated: CASSLSGVYGYTF.

V usage is TRBV5-1 and J usage is TRBJ2-1; possible D gene TRBD2, 5 bases. This CDR3 contains 15 residues. Deletions cut 0 bases from V and 6 bases from J, with 13 bases between. The germline V gene encodes CDR1 SGHRS and CDR2 YFSETQ. CDR3 protein: CASSLGGQGFNEQFF. The CDR3 DNA follows: TGCGCCAGCAGCTTGGGAGGGCAAGGGTTCAATGAGCAGTTCTTC.

This chain connects TRBV6-2 or TRBV6-3 to TRBJ1-1; no clear D gene. V was cut by 5 bases and J by 10 bases, with 11 bases left in between. Germline CDR1 and CDR2: MNHEY and SVGEGT. The CDR3 is made up of 11 amino acids. In nucleotides, the CDR3 is TGTGCCAGCAGTGAGCCGGGTCCAGCTTTCTTT. It translates to CASSEPGPAFF.

The V and J genes are TRBV5-4 and TRBJ1-2; D is undetermined. The CDR3 extends over 13 amino acids. V was clipped by 2 bases and J by 0 bases, with 5 bases between them. The germline gives CDR1 SGHNT, CDR2 YYREEE (reference sequence). Here the CDR3 reads CASSFSTNYGYTF. In DNA, the CDR3 is TGTGCCAGCAGCTTCAGTACTAACTATGGCTACACCTTC.

This clone was recorded only once. The V call is TRBV2, the J call TRBJ1-2; unclear D gene. In germline, CDR1 is SNHLY, CDR2 FYNNEI. Trimming removed 6 bases from V and 1 base from J, with 9 bases in between. The CDR3 sequence is 13 residues long. The CDR3 is CASRITGNYGYTF. CDR3 DNA: TGTGCCAGCAGGATCACGGGTAACTATGGCTACACCTTC.

The J gene is TRBJ1-5, the V gene TRBV7-2; a weak D match, TRBD1 (5 bases). CDR3 length: 14 residues. The germline V gene encodes CDR1 SGHTA and CDR2 FQGNSA. The V gene lost 4 bases and the J gene lost 8 bases, with 15 bases spanning the gap. The CDR3: CASSSAPGVEPQHF. CDR3 nucleotides: TGTGCCAGCAGCTCCGCCCCGGGGGTGGAGCCCCAGCATTTT.

The rearrangement links TRBV6-5 to TRBJ1-1; no definite D call. This CDR3 spans 15 amino acids. Germline CDR1 MNHEY, CDR2 SVGAGI. V was pared by 2 bases and J by 3 bases, with 13 bases between. The CDR3 protein is CASSYGRRRDTEAFF. CDR3 DNA sequence: TGTGCCAGCAGTTACGGTCGTCGGCGGGACACTGAAGCTTTCTTT.

With respect to this clone: At one boundary the junction diverges from the germline segment, which might be a read error. The gene calls are TRBV5-8 and TRBJ2-1, with 9 nucleotides matching TRBD1. The CDR3 loop spans 13 amino acids. Germline lookup yields CDR1 SGHTS and CDR2 YDEGEE. The CDR3 bases are TGTGCCAGCAGATTGGACAGGGGCAATGAGCAGTTCTTC. This translates into CASRLDRGNEQFF. The whole variable domain, filled in from reference TRBV5-8 and TRBJ2-1, reads EAGVTQSPTHLIKTRGQQATLRCSPISGHTSVYWYQQALGLGLQFLLWYDEGEERNRGNFPPRFSGRQFPNYSSELNVNALELEDSALYLCASRLDRGNEQFFGPGTRLTVL.

By frequency in the sample, this clone is large. The genes are TRBV7-2 and TRBJ1-3; D perhaps matches TRBD1 (6 bases). The ends were cut back, 5 bases at V and 0 bases at J, with 20 bases in the middle. This CDR3 region has 18 residues. Germline loops: CDR1 SGHTA, CDR2 FQGNSA. The CDR3 region has the DNA TGTGCCAGCAGCCCCATTTGGGGGGGCTTGGCCTCTGGAAACACCATATATTTT. Amino acid sequence: CASSPIWGGLASGNTIYF.